Listed here are 5 T cell receptor beta chains from one sample, sequenced in a study of blood T cell repertoires in COVID-19. Produced via immunoSEQ multiplex PCR; TCRdb's table is partial and in-frame only. The table lists fewer than 80,000 clones, around 84% of them singletons. Specimen: peripheral blood. Every receptor here comes from a woman of 80 years or more with acute or convalescent COVID-19.

The rearrangement uses TRBV5-1 and TRBJ2-7; 7 positions match TRBD1. The CDR3 totals 14 residues. The V and J ends lost 4 bases and 3 bases, in that order; junction bases with no gene match: 7. The V gene's germline CDR1 is SGHRS and CDR2 YFSETQ. CDR3 region: CASSVLQGNYEQYF. Written as DNA, the CDR3 is TGCGCCAGCAGCGTCCTACAGGGGAACTACGAGCAGTACTTC.

The chain has TRBV19 and TRBJ1-2, with a tentative D call TRBD1 (6 bases). V lost 7 bases to trimming and J lost 6 bases, with 15 bases between them. The CDR3 is made up of 13 amino acids. Per the germline V gene, CDR1 is LNHDA and CDR2 is SQIVND (reference sequence). The CDR3 DNA is TGTGCCAGTATTCCTCGGGCAGGGGATGGCTACACCTTC. Residues: CASIPRAGDGYTF.

This chain uses TRBV12-1 with TRBJ1-1; TRBD1 is the table's D call, not checked against the DNA. TRBV12-1 is a documented pseudogene. The CDR3 runs to 16 residues. The CDR3 coding sequence is TGTGCCAGCAGCCCGCGACAGGGGGTATATTGCACTGAAGCTTTCTTT. It encodes CASSPRQGVYCTEAFF.

The gene calls are TRBV7-2 and TRBJ1-3, with D hard to call. This CDR3 spans 13 amino acids. Germline V gives CDR1 SGHTA, CDR2 FQGNSA. The V end lost 3 bases, the J end lost 4 bases, and 7 bases lay between the germline ends. CDR3 DNA: TGTGCCAGCAGCTTCGAGAAGGGAAACACCATATATTTT. Its protein product is CASSFEKGNTIYF.

The count of this clone is one. The chain uses TRBV11-2 and TRBJ1-5; perhaps TRBD1 as D (6 bases). V lost 1 base to trimming and J lost 3 bases, with 19 bases between them. This CDR3 region has 18 residues. Per germline, CDR1 SGHAT and CDR2 FQNNGV. In nucleotides, the CDR3 is TGTGCCAGCAGCTTAGGACGACGCGGGGGGGCCCTCAATCAGCCCCAGCATTTT. Its translation: CASSLGRRGGALNQPQHF.